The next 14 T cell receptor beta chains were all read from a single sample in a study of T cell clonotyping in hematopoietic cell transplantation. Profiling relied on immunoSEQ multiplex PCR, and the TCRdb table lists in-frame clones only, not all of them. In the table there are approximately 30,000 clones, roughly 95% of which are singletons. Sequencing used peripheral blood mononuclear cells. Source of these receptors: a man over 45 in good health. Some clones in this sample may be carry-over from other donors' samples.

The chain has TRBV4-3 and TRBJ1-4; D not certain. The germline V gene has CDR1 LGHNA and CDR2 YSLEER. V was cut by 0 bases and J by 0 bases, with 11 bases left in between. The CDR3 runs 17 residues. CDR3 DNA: TGCGCCAGCAGCCAAGATTCGGGAGCAACAACTAATGAAAAACTGTTTTTT. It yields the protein CASSQDSGATTNEKLFF.

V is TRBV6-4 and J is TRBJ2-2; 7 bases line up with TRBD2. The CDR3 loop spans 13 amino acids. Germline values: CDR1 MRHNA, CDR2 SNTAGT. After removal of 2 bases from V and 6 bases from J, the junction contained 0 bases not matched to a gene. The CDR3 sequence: CASSDGGAGELFF. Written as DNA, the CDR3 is TGTGCCAGCAGTGACGGGGGGGCCGGGGAGCTGTTTTTT.

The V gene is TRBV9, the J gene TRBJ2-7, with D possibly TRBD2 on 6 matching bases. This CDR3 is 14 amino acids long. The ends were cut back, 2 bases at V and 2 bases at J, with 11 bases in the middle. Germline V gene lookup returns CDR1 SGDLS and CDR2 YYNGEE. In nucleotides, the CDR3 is TGTGCCAGCAGCGTTCAGGGACTCCCCTACGAGCAGTACTTC. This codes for CASSVQGLPYEQYF.

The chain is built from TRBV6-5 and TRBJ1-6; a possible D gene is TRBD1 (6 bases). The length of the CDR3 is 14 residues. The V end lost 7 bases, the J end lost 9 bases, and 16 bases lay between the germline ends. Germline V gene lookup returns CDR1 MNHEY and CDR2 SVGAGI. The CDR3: CASTLSKQGSPLHF. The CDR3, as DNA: TGTGCCAGCACCTTATCGAAACAGGGTTCACCCCTCCACTTT.

CDR3 region: CASSPNRQSLGGYTF. As DNA, the CDR3 is TGTGCCAGCAGTCCCAACCGACAGTCCCTAGGTGGCTACACCTTC. The rearrangement uses TRBV28 and TRBJ1-2, with D perhaps matching TRBD1 (5 bases). V was shortened by 5 bases and J by 7 bases, with 20 bases between the two germline ends. Germline V gene sequence: CDR1 MDHEN, CDR2 SYDVKM. The CDR3 runs 15 residues.

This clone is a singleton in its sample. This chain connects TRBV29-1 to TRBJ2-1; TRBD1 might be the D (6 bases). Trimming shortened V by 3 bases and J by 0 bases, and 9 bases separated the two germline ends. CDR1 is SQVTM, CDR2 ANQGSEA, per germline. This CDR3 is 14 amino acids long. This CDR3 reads CSVDVQGSYNEQFF. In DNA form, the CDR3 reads TGCAGCGTTGATGTACAGGGCTCCTACAATGAGCAGTTCTTC.

The CDR3 is CASSQDRGRVHF. CDR3 DNA sequence: TGTGCCAGCAGCCAGGACAGGGGTAGGGTCCACTTT. The gene calls are TRBV11-2 and TRBJ1-6; 9 bases are shared with TRBD1. The CDR3 runs 12 residues. The V gene's germline CDR1 is SGHAT and CDR2 FQNNGV. Unmatched junction bases numbered 7, after V lost 5 bases and J lost 17 bases. The full variable domain, with the rest looked up from reference TRBV11-2 and TRBJ1-6, is EAGVAQSPRYKIIEKRQSVAFWCNPISGHATLYWYQQILGQGPKLLIQFQNNGVVDDSQLPKDRFSAERLKGVDSTLKIQPAKLEDSAVYLCASSQDRGRVHFGNGTRLTVT.

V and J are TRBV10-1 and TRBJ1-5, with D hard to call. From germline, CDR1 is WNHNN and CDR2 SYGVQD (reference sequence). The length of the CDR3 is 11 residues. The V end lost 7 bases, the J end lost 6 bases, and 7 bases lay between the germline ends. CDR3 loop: CASKALQPQHF. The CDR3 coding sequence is TGCGCCAGCAAAGCTCTTCAGCCCCAGCATTTT.

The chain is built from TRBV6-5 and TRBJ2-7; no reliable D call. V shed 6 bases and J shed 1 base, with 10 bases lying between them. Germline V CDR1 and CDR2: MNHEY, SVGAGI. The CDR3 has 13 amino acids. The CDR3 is CASSSQKSYEQYF. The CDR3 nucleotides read TGTGCCAGCAGCTCACAGAAGTCCTACGAGCAGTACTTC.

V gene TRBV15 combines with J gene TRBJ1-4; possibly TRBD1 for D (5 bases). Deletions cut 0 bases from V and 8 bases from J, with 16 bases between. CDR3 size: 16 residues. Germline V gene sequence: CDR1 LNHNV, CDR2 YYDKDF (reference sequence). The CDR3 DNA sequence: TGTGCCACCAGCAGAGATCAGGGTACAGGAGCAGAAAAACTGTTTTTT. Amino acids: CATSRDQGTGAEKLFF. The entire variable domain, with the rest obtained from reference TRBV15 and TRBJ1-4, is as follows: DAMVIQNPRYQVTQFGKPVTLSCSQTLNHNVMYWYQQKSSQAPKLLFHYYDKDFNNEADTPDNFQSRRPNTSFCFLDIRSPGLGDTAMYLCATSRDQGTGAEKLFFGSGTQLSVL.

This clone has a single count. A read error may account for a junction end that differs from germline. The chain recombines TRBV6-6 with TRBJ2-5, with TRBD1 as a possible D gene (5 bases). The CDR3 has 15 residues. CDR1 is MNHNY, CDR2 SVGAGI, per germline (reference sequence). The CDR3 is CASSYPKGPQEAQYF. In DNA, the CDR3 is TGTGCCAGCAGCTACCCCAAGGGGCCGCAAGAGGCCCAGTACTTC.

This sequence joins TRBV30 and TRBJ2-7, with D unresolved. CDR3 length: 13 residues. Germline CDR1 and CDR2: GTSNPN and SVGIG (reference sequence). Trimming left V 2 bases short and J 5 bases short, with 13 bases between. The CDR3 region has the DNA TGTGCCTGGAGTTCCATGCAGGCCCACGAGCAGTACTTC. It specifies CAWSSMQAHEQYF.

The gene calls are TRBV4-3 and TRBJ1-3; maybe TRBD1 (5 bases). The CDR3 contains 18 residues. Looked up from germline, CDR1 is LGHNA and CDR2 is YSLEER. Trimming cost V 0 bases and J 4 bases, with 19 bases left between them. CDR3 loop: CASSQERPSGLFGNTIYF. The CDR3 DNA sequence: TGCGCCAGCAGCCAAGAAAGACCCTCAGGGCTCTTCGGAAACACCATATATTTT.

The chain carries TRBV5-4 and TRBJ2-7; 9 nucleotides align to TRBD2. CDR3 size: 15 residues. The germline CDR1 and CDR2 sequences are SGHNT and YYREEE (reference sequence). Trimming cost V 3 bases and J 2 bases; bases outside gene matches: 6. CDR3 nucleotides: TGTGCCAGCAGCTGGCAGACTAGCGGAACCTACGAGCAGTACTTC. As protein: CASSWQTSGTYEQYF.